The 25 T cell receptor beta chains given below trace back to one sample, sequenced in a study of T cell responses to AZD1222 COVID-19 vaccine. The protocol was immunoSEQ multiplex PCR, while the TCRdb copy is restricted to in-frame clones and leaves out a portion. The top ten hold about 1% of the sample, which has 150,000 to 250,000 clones, 90% to 95% seen once. The sample in question was peripheral blood, obtained 28 days after the second AZD1222 dose. These receptors originate from an adult who received the AZD1222 COVID-19 vaccine.

This clone appeared a few times. This rearrangement joins TRBV5-5 to TRBJ1-5, with D unclear. The CDR3 extends over 16 amino acids. Germline V CDR1 and CDR2: SGHKS, YYEKEE (reference sequence). V shed 1 base and J shed 2 bases, with 13 bases lying between them. The CDR3, as DNA: TGTGCCAGCAGCTTGTGGTGGGGTGGCGGCAATCAGCCCCAGCATTTT. Its protein is CASSLWWGGGNQPQHF.

This CDR3 reads CASSPPGLQPQHF. The CDR3 DNA is TGTGCCAGCAGCCCCCCGGGGCTCCAGCCCCAGCATTTT. The chain is built from TRBV6-5 and TRBJ1-5; D perhaps matches TRBD1 (5 bases). The CDR3 spans 13 residues. Germline CDR1 MNHEY, CDR2 SVGAGI. Trimming left V 6 bases short and J 7 bases short, with 13 bases between.

In this sample, this clone turned up once. V is TRBV11-3 and J is TRBJ1-4; D may be TRBD1 (5 bases). Deletions cut 4 bases from V and 12 bases from J, with 12 bases between. Germline CDR1 and CDR2: SGHNT and YENEEA. The CDR3 spans 12 residues. This chain's CDR3 is CASSSQEGQLFF. The CDR3 region has the DNA TGTGCCAGCAGCTCCCAGGAGGGGCAACTGTTTTTT.

This clone was seen a single time. The J gene is TRBJ2-1, the V gene TRBV5-1; 8 bases are shared with TRBD1. This CDR3 region has 14 residues. V lost 4 bases and J lost 9; bases outside the gene matches: 9. In germline, CDR1 is SGHRS, CDR2 YFSETQ. The CDR3 protein is CASSPGQGIIEQFF. As DNA, the CDR3 is TGCGCCAGCAGCCCAGGACAGGGTATTATTGAGCAGTTCTTC.

The rearrangement links TRBV2 to TRBJ1-5; 7 bases agree with TRBD1. After removal of 3 bases from V and 3 bases from J, the junction contained 5 bases not matched to a gene. The CDR3 length is 15 residues. The germline V gene encodes CDR1 SNHLY and CDR2 FYNNEI. The CDR3 spells CASSEDRFFNQPQHF. CDR3 nucleotide sequence: TGTGCCAGCAGTGAGGACAGGTTCTTCAATCAGCCCCAGCATTTT.

The chain joins TRBV12-3 or TRBV12-4 to TRBJ1-2, with D possibly TRBD1 on 6 matching bases. V was shortened by 5 bases and J by 4 bases, with 11 bases between the two germline ends. The CDR3 length is 13 residues. The CDR3 loop reads CASSKQGTYGYTF. In DNA, the CDR3 is TGTGCCAGCAGTAAACAGGGAACCTATGGCTACACCTTC.

This chain joins TRBV27 and TRBJ1-2, with D uncertain. The CDR3 has 13 amino acids. Per the germline V gene, CDR1 is MNHEY and CDR2 is SMNVEV (reference sequence). The ends were cut back, 6 bases at V and 2 bases at J, with 10 bases in the middle. The CDR3 here is CASRPQGNYGYTF. The CDR3 DNA reads TGTGCCAGCAGGCCTCAAGGGAACTATGGCTACACCTTC.

This sequence joins TRBV6-5 and TRBJ1-3, with D perhaps TRBD1 (5 bases). Germline-derived CDR1 and CDR2 are MNHEY and SVGAGI. This CDR3 spans 15 amino acids. The ends were cut back, 6 bases at V and 3 bases at J, with 15 bases in the middle. For the CDR3, the DNA is TGTGCCAGCAGCCCCAGGGATGGGCTTGGAAACACCATATATTTT. This sequence encodes CASSPRDGLGNTIYF.

J is TRBJ2-2 and V is TRBV7-2; perhaps TRBD1 as D (6 bases). Looked up from germline, CDR1 is SGHTA and CDR2 is FQGNSA. Trimming stripped 5 bases from V and 2 bases from J, with 15 bases between. The CDR3 consists of 16 residues. This chain's CDR3 is CASSRLVGQNTGELFF. The CDR3 DNA follows: TGTGCCAGCAGCCGCCTGGTGGGACAAAACACCGGGGAGCTGTTTTTT.

The rearrangement uses TRBV28 and TRBJ1-1; D remains ambiguous. Germline values: CDR1 MDHEN, CDR2 SYDVKM. Trimming took 7 bases from V and 11 from J, leaving 11 bases between them. This CDR3 is built from 10 residues. CDR3 bases: TGTGCCAGCATAGGCTTCTGGGCTTTCTTT. Translating gives CASIGFWAFF.

V usage is TRBV5-1 and J usage is TRBJ1-3; 7 bases are a match to TRBD1. Per the germline V gene, CDR1 is SGHRS and CDR2 is YFSETQ. The CDR3 spans 16 residues. After removal of 1 base from V and 4 bases from J, the junction contained 8 bases not matched to a gene. In DNA form, the CDR3 reads TGCGCCAGCAGCTTGTCCACCACAGGGGACGGAAACACCATATATTTT. This sequence encodes CASSLSTTGDGNTIYF.

CDR3 DNA: TGTGCCAGCAGCCAAGGACAGGGAGAAGCCCAGCATTTT. The encoded protein is CASSQGQGEAQHF. The V and J genes are TRBV3-1 (or the pseudogene TRBV3-2) and TRBJ1-5; 7 nucleotides align to TRBD1. The length of the CDR3 is 13 residues. Losses at the gene ends were 1 base for V and 11 bases for J; bases not matched to a gene: 5. Germline V gene data show CDR1 as LGHDT and CDR2 as YNNKEL (reference sequence).

This chain joins TRBV7-9 and TRBJ1-4; 8 bases agree with TRBD1. Unmatched junction bases numbered 9, after V lost 5 bases and J lost 7 bases. CDR3 length equals 15 residues. CDR1 SEHNR and CDR2 FQNEAQ come from the germline V gene (reference sequence). The CDR3 region has the DNA TGTGCCAGCAGCACCCCCCGCAGGGGGCGTGAAAAACTGTTTTTT. It translates to CASSTPRRGREKLFF.

The CDR3 nucleotides are TGTGCCAGTAGTCATCAGGGGCGCTTTAGCTATGGCTACACCTTC. This encodes CASSHQGRFSYGYTF. V usage is TRBV19 and J usage is TRBJ1-2, with D maybe TRBD1 (6 bases). Trimming took 5 bases from V and 4 from J, leaving 17 bases between them. The CDR3 has 15 residues. Germline values: CDR1 LNHDA, CDR2 SQIVND (reference sequence).

V is TRBV2 and J is TRBJ1-5, with D possibly TRBD1 on 6 matching bases. The CDR3 contains 14 residues. V shed 8 bases and J shed 4 bases, with 15 bases lying between them. The germline V gene encodes CDR1 SNHLY and CDR2 FYNNEI. CDR3 protein: CASWGGAWNQPQHF. The CDR3 coding sequence is TGTGCCAGCTGGGGGGGGGCTTGGAATCAGCCCCAGCATTTT.

The genes are TRBV5-6 and TRBJ1-1; 12 bases match TRBD1. In germline, CDR1 is SGHDT, CDR2 YYEEEE. This CDR3 contains 17 residues. Germline trimming cut 4 bases from V and 1 base from J; bases unmatched to any gene: 8. The CDR3 nucleotides are TGTGCCAGCAGCCCCGGGACAGGGGGCGCCCCGAACACTGAAGCTTTCTTT. Translated: CASSPGTGGAPNTEAFF.

This chain connects TRBV5-4 to TRBJ1-4, with 8 bases identical to TRBD1. CDR3 length: 14 residues. J gave up 8 bases and V 5 bases, and 8 bases lay outside the gene matches. Germline CDR1 and CDR2: SGHNT and YYREEE (reference sequence). CDR3 in DNA: TGTGCCAGCAGTATAGACAGGGGAAGCGAAAAACTGTTTTTT. Translation: CASSIDRGSEKLFF.

The gene calls are TRBV6-5 and TRBJ2-7; D gene ambiguous. Germline CDR1 MNHEY, CDR2 SVGAGI. This CDR3 comprises 12 residues. The ends were cut back, 2 bases at V and 5 bases at J, with 7 bases in the middle. CDR3 loop: CASSYPGHEQYF. For the CDR3, the DNA is TGTGCCAGCAGTTACCCTGGGCACGAGCAGTACTTC.

The V gene is TRBV7-2, the J gene TRBJ2-3; 8 bases align to TRBD2. V dropped 3 bases and J dropped 5; count of bases not matched to a gene: 4. The germline V gene has CDR1 SGHTA and CDR2 FQGNSA. The CDR3 sequence is 14 residues long. For the CDR3, the DNA is TGTGCCAGCAGCTTGGCGGGGGGAGTAGATACGCAGTATTTT. It yields the protein CASSLAGGVDTQYF.

The rearrangement links TRBV5-1 to TRBJ1-1; 9 bases fit TRBD1. The CDR3 consists of 14 residues. Looked up from germline, CDR1 is SGHRS and CDR2 is YFSETQ. Trimming removed 4 bases from V and 6 bases from J; junction bases left unmatched: 7. DNA of the CDR3: TGCGCCAGCAGCCAAGGACAGGGGTTCCCTGAAGCTTTCTTT. Amino acid sequence: CASSQGQGFPEAFF.

The chain employs TRBV18 and TRBJ2-7; possible D gene TRBD1, 7 bases. CDR1 and CDR2 from the germline V gene are KGHSH and LQKENI. V was cut by 3 bases and J by 3 bases, with 12 bases left in between. The CDR3 loop spans 14 amino acids. The CDR3 DNA follows: TGTGCCAGCTCACCGCAGGGGGGAGGCTACGAGCAGTACTTC. Residues: CASSPQGGGYEQYF.

This clone was found a few times. V usage is TRBV12-3 or TRBV12-4 and J usage is TRBJ1-1, with D unresolved. This CDR3 contains 13 residues. V gave up 3 bases and J gave up 9 bases, with 14 bases separating them. This CDR3 reads CASSLEGVPKAFF. CDR3 bases: TGTGCCAGCAGTTTGGAGGGCGTCCCCAAAGCTTTCTTT.

V is TRBV28 and J is TRBJ1-2, with D unclear. V was pared by 1 base and J by 2 bases, with 5 bases between. This CDR3 comprises 13 residues. Germline values: CDR1 MDHEN, CDR2 SYDVKM. CDR3 in amino acids: CASSLSPNYGYTF. CDR3 in DNA: TGTGCCAGCAGTTTATCACCGAACTATGGCTACACCTTC.

The V gene is TRBV6-1, the J gene TRBJ1-3; 8 positions match TRBD1. The germline CDR1 and CDR2 sequences are MNHNS and SASEGT. The CDR3 length is 19 residues. V gave up 0 bases and J gave up 3 bases; unmatched junction bases: 13. CDR3 sequence reads: CASSEARRGRGLGGNTIYF. CDR3 bases: TGTGCCAGCAGTGAAGCTCGGAGAGGCAGGGGGCTAGGTGGAAACACCATATATTTT.

The rearrangement uses TRBV18 and TRBJ1-3; the D is unclear. Trimming pared 0 bases from V and 0 bases from J, leaving 9 bases between. CDR1 is KGHSH, CDR2 LQKENI, per germline. The CDR3 length is 16 residues. CDR3 sequence reads: CASSPPRKDSGNTIYF. The DNA of the CDR3 is TGTGCCAGCTCACCACCGCGGAAGGACTCTGGAAACACCATATATTTT.